This note documents a single T cell receptor beta chain sequence. The ends were cut back, 7 bases at V and 4 bases at J, with 11 bases in the middle. Germline CDR1 is MNHNY and CDR2 is SVGAGI (reference sequence). This CDR3 has 13 residues. The record originates from a study of blood T cell repertoires in COVID-19. Study context: T cells, B-cell-depleted T cells, or PBMCs provided the cDNA or gDNA that served as material.

Profiled with immunoSEQ multiplex PCR; TCRdb holds only in-frame clones, not every one. Here the sample spans roughly 200,000 clones, about 85% being singletons. Across 24 US areas, participants ranged in age from 18 to 89 years. Cohort allocation depended upon clinical history that participants reported. Cohort 3 donors counted as recovered after two negative PCRs, clearance, or resolved symptoms. The chain employs TRBV6-6 and TRBJ2-1, with D tentatively TRBD2 (5 bases). Sequences were obtained from PBMCs or T cells enriched from blood (not recorded which). This receptor was identified in a man aged 40-55 years who had recovered from COVID-19. DNA of the CDR3: TGTGCCAGCACCCCCGGCGGGTACAATGAGCAGTTCTTC. It codes for CASTPGGYNEQFF.